This TCR beta chain appears in the sequencing data of a study of early T cells in non-severe SARS-CoV-2 infection. Background on the study: Unpaired chains resulted from sequencing bulk RNA of unsorted whole blood. Whole-study results and caveats: CD4 and private specificities were missed by VDJdb matching, which favored anti-spike CD8 responses.

Researchers attached unique molecular identifiers to individual cDNA molecules. Each CDR3 protein is one row after TCRdb ran MiXCR on the 5' RACE reads. Here the sample spans about 39,000 distinct CDR3 sequences, around 3.6% being singletons. This clonotype has a count of ten or more. Its antigen is not identified. The CDR3 spans 14 residues. Germline V gene lookup returns CDR1 SGHRS and CDR2 YFSETQ. V gave up 0 bases and J gave up 3 bases, with 9 bases separating them. The sequenced material came from whole blood. The V gene is TRBV5-1, the J gene TRBJ1-2; maybe TRBD1 (5 bases). The sequence derives from an adult who was a healthcare worker with PCR-confirmed SARS-CoV-2 infection or an uninfected control (not recorded which). The CDR3 DNA sequence: TGCGCCAGCAGCTTGGGGGGCGCGGACTATGGCTACACCTTC. Translated: CASSLGGADYGYTF.